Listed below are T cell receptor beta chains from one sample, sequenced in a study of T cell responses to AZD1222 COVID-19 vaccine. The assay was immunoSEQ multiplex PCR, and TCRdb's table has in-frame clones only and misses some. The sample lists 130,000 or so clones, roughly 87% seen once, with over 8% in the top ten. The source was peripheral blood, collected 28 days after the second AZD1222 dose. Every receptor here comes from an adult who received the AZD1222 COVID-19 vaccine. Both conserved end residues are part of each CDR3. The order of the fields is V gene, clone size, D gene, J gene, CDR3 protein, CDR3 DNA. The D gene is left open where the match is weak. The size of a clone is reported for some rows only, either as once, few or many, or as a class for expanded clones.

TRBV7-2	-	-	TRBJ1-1	CASSLGRPPTEAFF	TGTGCCAGCAGCTTAGGAAGGCCTCCCACTGAAGCTTTCTTT
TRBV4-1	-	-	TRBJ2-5	CASSRVPLTQETQYF	TGCGCCAGCAGCCGAGTCCCCTTGACTCAAGAGACCCAGTACTTC
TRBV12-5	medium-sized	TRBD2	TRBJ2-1	CASGPVAGAYNEQFF	TGTGCTAGTGGTCCGGTAGCGGGGGCATACAATGAGCAGTTCTTC
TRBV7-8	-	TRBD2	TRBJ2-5	CASDSILASGRWETQYF	TGTGCCAGCGACTCAATATTGGCTAGCGGGAGGTGGGAGACCCAGTACTTC
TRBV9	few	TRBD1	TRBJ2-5	CASSRGQVETQYF	TGTGCCAGCAGCCGCGGACAGGTTGAGACCCAGTACTTC
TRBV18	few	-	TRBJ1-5	CASSPREERQPQHF	TGTGCCAGCTCACCAAGGGAGGAGAGGCAGCCCCAGCATTTT
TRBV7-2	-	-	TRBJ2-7	CASSLGLEQYF	TGTGCCAGCAGCTTAGGACTCGAGCAGTACTTC
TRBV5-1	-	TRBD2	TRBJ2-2	CASSPGTSANTGELFF	TGCGCCAGCAGCCCCGGGACTAGCGCGAACACCGGGGAGCTGTTTTTT
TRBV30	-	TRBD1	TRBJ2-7	CAWTKTGLTYEQYF	TGTGCCTGGACAAAGACAGGGTTAACCTACGAGCAGTACTTC
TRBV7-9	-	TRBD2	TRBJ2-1	CASSRGLAGDYNEQFF	TGTGCCAGCAGCCGGGGACTAGCGGGGGACTACAATGAGCAGTTCTTC
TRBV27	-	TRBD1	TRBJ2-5	CASSSQGIGETQYF	TGTGCCAGCAGTTCACAGGGGATTGGGGAGACCCAGTACTTC
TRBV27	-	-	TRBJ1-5	CASSLRRNQPQHF	TGTGCCAGCAGTTTAAGGCGCAATCAGCCCCAGCATTTT
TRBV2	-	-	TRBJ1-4	CASSKAVGNEKLFF	TGTGCCAGCAGTAAAGCAGTGGGTAATGAAAAACTGTTTTTT
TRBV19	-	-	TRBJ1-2	CASSTQAEDGYTF	TGTGCCAGTAGTACCCAGGCCGAGGATGGCTACACCTTC
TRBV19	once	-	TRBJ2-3	CASSPRQAARDTQYF	TGTGCCAGTAGTCCCAGACAGGCGGCGAGAGATACGCAGTATTTT
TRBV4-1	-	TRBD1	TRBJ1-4	CASSRPTGVIEKLFF	TGCGCCAGCAGCCGACCGACAGGGGTCATAGAAAAACTGTTTTTT
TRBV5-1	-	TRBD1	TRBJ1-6	CASSSTVYTGASNSPLHF	TGCGCCAGCAGCTCGACCGTTTATACAGGGGCCTCCAATTCACCCCTCCACTTT
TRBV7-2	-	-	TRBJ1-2	CASSAGTGYGYTF	TGTGCCAGCAGCGCGGGGACTGGCTATGGCTACACCTTC
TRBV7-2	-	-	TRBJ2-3	CASSKPTGLTQYF	TGTGCCAGCAGCAAACCGACCGGGTTGACGCAGTATTTT
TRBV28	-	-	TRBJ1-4	CASSSGSATNEKLFF	TGTGCCAGCAGTTCCGGGTCAGCAACTAATGAAAAACTGTTTTTT
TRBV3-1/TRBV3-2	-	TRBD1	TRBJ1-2	CASSEGRDSHGYTF	TGTGCCAGCAGCGAAGGGAGGGACAGCCATGGCTACACCTTC
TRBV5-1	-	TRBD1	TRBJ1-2	CASSLGPGQGQNYGYTF	TGCGCCAGCAGCTTGGGACCGGGACAGGGGCAGAACTATGGCTACACCTTC
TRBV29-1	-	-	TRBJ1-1	CSSSPGGTEAFF	TGCAGCTCCAGTCCGGGGGGCACTGAAGCTTTCTTT
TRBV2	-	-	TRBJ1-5	CASSENTASNQPQHF	TGTGCCAGCAGTGAAAACACAGCTTCCAATCAGCCCCAGCATTTT
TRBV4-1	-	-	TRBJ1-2	CASSLRTANYGYTF	TGCGCCAGCAGCCTCCGGACAGCTAACTATGGCTACACCTTC
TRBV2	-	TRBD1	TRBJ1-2	CASRDDRDGGYTF	TGTGCCAGCAGGGACGACAGGGATGGAGGCTACACCTTC
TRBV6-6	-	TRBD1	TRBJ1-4	CASTGYRTGSNEKLFF	TGTGCCAGCACAGGATACAGGACAGGGAGTAATGAAAAACTGTTTTTT
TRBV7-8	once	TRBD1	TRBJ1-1	CASSLHQGAPTEAFF	TGTGCCAGCAGCCTCCACCAGGGGGCCCCCACTGAAGCTTTCTTT
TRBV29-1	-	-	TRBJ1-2	CSVETPNYGYTF	TGCAGCGTTGAGACGCCAAACTATGGCTACACCTTC
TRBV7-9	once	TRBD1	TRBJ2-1	CASSSRTGGHEQFF	TGTGCCAGCAGCTCCCGGACAGGGGGCCATGAGCAGTTCTTC
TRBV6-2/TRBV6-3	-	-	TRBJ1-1	CASSLAARGTEAFF	TGTGCCAGCAGCCTGGCGGCCCGGGGCACTGAAGCTTTCTTT
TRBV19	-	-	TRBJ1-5	CASSIPRREPSQPQHF	TGTGCCAGTAGTATCCCACGCAGGGAGCCTAGCCAGCCCCAGCATTTT
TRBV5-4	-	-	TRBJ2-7	CASSLGPLGEQYF	TGTGCCAGCAGCTTGGGACCTTTGGGCGAGCAGTACTTC
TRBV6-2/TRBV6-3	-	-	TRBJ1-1	CASSRQVEAFF	TGTGCCAGCAGCCGACAGGTTGAAGCTTTCTTT
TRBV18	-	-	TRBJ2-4	CASSRDTTENIQYF	TGTGCCAGCTCACGGGACACGACGGAAAACATTCAGTACTTC
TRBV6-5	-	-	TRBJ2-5	CASSYNWQGQGETQYF	TGTGCCAGCAGTTACAACTGGCAGGGCCAAGGGGAGACCCAGTACTTC
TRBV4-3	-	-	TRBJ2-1	CASSQDWENSDEQFF	TGCGCCAGCAGCCAAGATTGGGAGAACTCAGACGAGCAGTTCTTC
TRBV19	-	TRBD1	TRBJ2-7	CASRQGYEQYF	TGTGCCAGTAGACAGGGGTACGAGCAGTACTTC
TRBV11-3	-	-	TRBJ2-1	CASSLELGRFLGDEQFF	TGTGCCAGCAGCTTAGAGTTGGGCAGGTTTTTGGGTGATGAGCAGTTCTTC
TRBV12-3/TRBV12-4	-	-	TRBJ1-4	CASSFGYSEKLFF	TGTGCCAGCAGTTTCGGGTATTCTGAAAAACTGTTTTTT
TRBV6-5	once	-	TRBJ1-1	CASKGSTEAFF	TGTGCCAGCAAGGGGAGCACTGAAGCTTTCTTT
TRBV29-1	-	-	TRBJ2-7	CSVEETDEQYF	TGCAGCGTTGAAGAAACCGACGAGCAGTACTTC
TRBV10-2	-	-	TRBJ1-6	CASKKEMDSPLHF	TGCGCCAGCAAGAAGGAGATGGATTCACCCCTCCACTTT
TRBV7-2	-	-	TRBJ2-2	CASSLALLGGTGELFF	TGTGCCAGCAGCTTAGCGCTCCTAGGGGGCACCGGGGAGCTGTTTTTT
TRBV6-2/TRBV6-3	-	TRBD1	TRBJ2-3	CASSTTTGGFTDTQYF	TGTGCCAGCAGTACGACCACAGGGGGCTTTACAGATACGCAGTATTTT
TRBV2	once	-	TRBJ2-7	CASSDWHSYEQYF	TGTGCCAGCAGTGATTGGCATTCCTACGAGCAGTACTTC
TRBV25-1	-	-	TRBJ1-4	CASSDRVESEKLFF	TGTGCCAGCAGTGACCGGGTAGAGAGTGAAAAACTGTTTTTT
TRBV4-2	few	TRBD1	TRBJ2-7	CASSLGTGGGGSYEQYF	TGTGCCAGCAGCCTAGGGACAGGGGGCGGCGGGTCCTACGAGCAGTACTTC
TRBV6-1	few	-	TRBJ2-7	CASSFRQDSAEQYF	TGTGCCAGCAGTTTTCGGCAGGATTCGGCCGAGCAGTACTTC
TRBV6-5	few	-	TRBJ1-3	CASSYSEGSGNTIYF	TGTGCCAGCAGTTACTCAGAGGGCTCTGGAAACACCATATATTTT
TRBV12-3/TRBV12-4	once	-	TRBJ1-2	CASSLAGMSGYTF	TGTGCCAGCAGTTTGGCAGGGATGTCTGGCTACACCTTC
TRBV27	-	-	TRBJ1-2	CASGARGQAGRIGYTF	TGTGCCAGTGGAGCGCGGGGGCAGGCGGGTCGTATTGGCTACACCTTC